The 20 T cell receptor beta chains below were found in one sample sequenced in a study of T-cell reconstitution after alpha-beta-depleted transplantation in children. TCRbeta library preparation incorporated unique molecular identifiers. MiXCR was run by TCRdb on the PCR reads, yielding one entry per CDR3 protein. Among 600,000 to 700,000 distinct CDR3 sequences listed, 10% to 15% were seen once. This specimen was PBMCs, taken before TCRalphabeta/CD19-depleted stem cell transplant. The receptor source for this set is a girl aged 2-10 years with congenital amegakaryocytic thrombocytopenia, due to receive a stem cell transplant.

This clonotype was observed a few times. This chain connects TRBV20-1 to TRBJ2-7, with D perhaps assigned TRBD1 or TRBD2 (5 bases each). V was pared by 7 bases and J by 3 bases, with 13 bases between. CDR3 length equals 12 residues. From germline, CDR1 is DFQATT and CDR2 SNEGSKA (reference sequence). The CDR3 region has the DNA TGCAGTGTTGGGGACCCTGACTACGAGCAGTACTTC. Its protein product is CSVGDPDYEQYF.

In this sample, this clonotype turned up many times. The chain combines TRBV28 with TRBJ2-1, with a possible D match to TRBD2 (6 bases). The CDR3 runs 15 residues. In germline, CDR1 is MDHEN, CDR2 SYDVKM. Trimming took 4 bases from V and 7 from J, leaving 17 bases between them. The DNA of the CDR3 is TGTGCCAGCAGTTGGACGGGAGAGGGCCTTAATGAGCAGTTCTTC. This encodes CASSWTGEGLNEQFF.

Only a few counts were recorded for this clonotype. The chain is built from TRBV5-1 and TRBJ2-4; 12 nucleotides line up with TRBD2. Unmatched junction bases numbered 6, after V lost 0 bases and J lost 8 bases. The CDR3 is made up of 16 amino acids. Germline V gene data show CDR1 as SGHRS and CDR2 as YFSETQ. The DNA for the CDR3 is TGCGCCAGCAGCTTGGGACTAGCGGGGGAGGTGGACATTCAGTACTTC. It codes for CASSLGLAGEVDIQYF.

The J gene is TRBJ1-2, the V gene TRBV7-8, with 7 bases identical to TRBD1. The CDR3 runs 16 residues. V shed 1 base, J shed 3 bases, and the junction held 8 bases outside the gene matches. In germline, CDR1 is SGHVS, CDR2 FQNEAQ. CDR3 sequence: CASSLVAAGGDYGYTF. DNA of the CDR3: TGTGCCAGCAGCTTAGTGGCCGCAGGGGGAGACTATGGCTACACCTTC.

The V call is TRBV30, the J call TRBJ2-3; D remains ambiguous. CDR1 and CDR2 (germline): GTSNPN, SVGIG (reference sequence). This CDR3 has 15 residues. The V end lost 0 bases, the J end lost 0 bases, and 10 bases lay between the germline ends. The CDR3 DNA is TGTGCCTGGAGTGTCGTAGAGGATAGCACAGATACGCAGTATTTT. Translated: CAWSVVEDSTDTQYF.

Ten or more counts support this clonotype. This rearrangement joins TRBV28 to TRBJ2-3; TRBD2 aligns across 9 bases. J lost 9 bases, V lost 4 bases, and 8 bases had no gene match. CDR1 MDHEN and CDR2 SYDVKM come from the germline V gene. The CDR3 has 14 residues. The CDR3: CASSYISGRTTQYF. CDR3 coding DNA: TGTGCCAGCAGTTACATAAGCGGGAGGACGACGCAGTATTTT.

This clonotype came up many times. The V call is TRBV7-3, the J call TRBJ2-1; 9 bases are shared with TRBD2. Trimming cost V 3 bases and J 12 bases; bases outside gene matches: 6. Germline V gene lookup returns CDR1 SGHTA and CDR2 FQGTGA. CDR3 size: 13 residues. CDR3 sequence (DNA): TGTGCCAGCAGCTTCGATACGCGGGAGGGGCAGTTCTTC. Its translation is CASSFDTREGQFF.

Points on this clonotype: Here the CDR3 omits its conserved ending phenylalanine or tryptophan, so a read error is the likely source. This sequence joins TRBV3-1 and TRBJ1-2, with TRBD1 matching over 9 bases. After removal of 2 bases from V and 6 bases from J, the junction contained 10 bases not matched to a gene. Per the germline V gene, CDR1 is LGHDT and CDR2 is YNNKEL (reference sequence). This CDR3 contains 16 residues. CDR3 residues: CASSQSPGQGEDGYTL. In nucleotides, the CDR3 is TGTGCCAGCAGCCAATCACCGGGACAGGGAGAAGATGGCTACACCTTA.

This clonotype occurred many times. The CDR3 DNA reads TGTGCCAGCAGCACGCCGACAGGGCCGAACACCGGGGAGCTGTTTTTT. Protein: CASSTPTGPNTGELFF. V and J are TRBV5-6 and TRBJ2-2; 7 bases align to TRBD1. Germline lookup yields CDR1 SGHDT and CDR2 YYEEEE. V shed 4 bases, J shed 0 bases, and the junction held 6 bases outside the gene matches. This CDR3 has 16 residues.

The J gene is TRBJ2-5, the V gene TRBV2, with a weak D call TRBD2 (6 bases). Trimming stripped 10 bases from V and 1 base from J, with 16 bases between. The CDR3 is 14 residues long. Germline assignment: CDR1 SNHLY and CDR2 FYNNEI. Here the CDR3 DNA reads TGTGCCACCCTGGGCGGGACTGTCCAAGAGACCCAGTACTTC. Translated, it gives CATLGGTVQETQYF.

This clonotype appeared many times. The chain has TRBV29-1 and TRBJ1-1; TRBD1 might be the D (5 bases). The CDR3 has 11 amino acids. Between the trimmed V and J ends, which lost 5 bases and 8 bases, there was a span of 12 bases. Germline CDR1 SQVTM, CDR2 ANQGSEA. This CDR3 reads CSVIGVGEAFF. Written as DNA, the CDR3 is TGCAGCGTTATAGGGGTAGGAGAAGCTTTCTTT.

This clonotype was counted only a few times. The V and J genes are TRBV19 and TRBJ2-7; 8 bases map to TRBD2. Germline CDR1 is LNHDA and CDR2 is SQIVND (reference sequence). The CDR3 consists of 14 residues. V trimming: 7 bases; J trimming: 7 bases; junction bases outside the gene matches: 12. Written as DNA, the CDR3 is TGTGCCAGTACTCAACTAGCGGAGGGTGGTGAGCAGTACTTC. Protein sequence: CASTQLAEGGEQYF.

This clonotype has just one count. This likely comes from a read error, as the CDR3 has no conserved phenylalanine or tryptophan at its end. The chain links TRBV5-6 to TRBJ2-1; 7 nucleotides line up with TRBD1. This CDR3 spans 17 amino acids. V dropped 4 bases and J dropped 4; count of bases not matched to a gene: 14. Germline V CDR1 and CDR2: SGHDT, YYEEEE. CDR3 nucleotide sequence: TGTGCCAGCAGCCTGTCACCTGACAGGGCAAAGTACAATGAGCAGTTCCTC. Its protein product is CASSLSPDRAKYNEQFL.

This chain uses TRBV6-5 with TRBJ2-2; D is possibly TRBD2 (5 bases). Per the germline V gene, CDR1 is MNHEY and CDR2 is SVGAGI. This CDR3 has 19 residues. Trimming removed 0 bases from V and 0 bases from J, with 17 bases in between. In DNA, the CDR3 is TGTGCCAGCAGTTACTCCGAATGGCTAGCCCTTTCGAACACCGGGGAGCTGTTTTTT. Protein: CASSYSEWLALSNTGELFF.

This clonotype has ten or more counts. Here the CDR3 reads CASSLEAELSGANVLTF. Written as DNA, the CDR3 is TGCGCCAGCAGCTTGGAGGCGGAACTCTCTGGGGCCAACGTCCTGACTTTC. J is TRBJ2-6 and V is TRBV5-1; D not resolved. This CDR3 is 17 amino acids long. V was cut by 0 bases and J by 0 bases, with 10 bases left in between. Germline V gives CDR1 SGHRS, CDR2 YFSETQ.

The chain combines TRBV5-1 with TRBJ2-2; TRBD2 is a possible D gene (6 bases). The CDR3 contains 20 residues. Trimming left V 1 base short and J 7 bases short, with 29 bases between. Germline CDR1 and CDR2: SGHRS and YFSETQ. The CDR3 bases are TGCGCCAGCAGCTTGCTGGCTCGGAGGACTACAGCTCAGACGGGCGGGGAGCTGTTTTTT. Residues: CASSLLARRTTAQTGGELFF.

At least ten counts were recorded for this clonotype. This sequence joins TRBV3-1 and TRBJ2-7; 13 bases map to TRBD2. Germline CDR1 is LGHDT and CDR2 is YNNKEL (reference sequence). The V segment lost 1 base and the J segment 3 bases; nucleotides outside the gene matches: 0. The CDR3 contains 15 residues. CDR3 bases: TGTGCCAGCAGCCAAGGACTAGCGGGGGGCTACGAGCAGTACTTC. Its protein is CASSQGLAGGYEQYF.

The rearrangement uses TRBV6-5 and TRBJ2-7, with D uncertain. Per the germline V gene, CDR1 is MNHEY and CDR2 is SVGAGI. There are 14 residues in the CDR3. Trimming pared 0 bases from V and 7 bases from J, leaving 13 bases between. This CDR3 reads CASSYSFPRGEQYF. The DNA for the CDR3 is TGTGCCAGCAGTTACTCGTTTCCACGAGGTGAGCAGTACTTC.

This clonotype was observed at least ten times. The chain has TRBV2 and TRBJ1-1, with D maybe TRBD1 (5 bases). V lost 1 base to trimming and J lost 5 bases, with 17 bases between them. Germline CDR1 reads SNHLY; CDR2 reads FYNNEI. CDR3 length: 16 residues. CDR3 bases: TGTGCCAGCAGTGAAGAAACGTGGGACGGCCTGACTGAAGCTTTCTTT. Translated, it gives CASSEETWDGLTEAFF.

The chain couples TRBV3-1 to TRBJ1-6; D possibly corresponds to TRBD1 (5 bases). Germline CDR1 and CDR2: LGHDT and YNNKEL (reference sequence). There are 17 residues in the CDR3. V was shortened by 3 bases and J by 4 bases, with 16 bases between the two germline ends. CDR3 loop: CASSHRREGLYNSPLHF. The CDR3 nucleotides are TGTGCCAGCAGCCACCGAAGAGAGGGGCTATATAATTCACCCCTCCACTTT.